The following is a T cell receptor (beta chain) sequence with its context. In the original workflow: Reference gene primer amplification yielded estimated nucleated cell counts. This table comes from immunoSEQ multiplex PCR, and its TCRdb copy is limited to in-frame clones, with some not included. V, J and clone size reflect that table, while D and trimming were determined from the DNA. The table lists about 130,000 clones, roughly 85% of them singletons, with under 8% in the top ten. This sample stems from a study of blood T cell repertoires in COVID-19. As for the study in general: From the United States, Italy and Spain came samples of acute and convalescent COVID-19.

The CDR3 runs 17 residues. V was pared by 0 bases and J by 7 bases, with 7 bases of the junction left unmatched. Germline values: CDR1 ENHRY, CDR2 SYGVKD. The sample taken for sequencing was peripheral blood. The rearrangement links TRBV10-3 to TRBJ1-4, with 11 bases fitting TRBD1. This sequence originates from a man older than 75 with active or convalescent COVID-19. CDR3 nucleotide sequence: TGTGCCATCAGTGAGTCTAAAGGACAGGGGGCGATTGAAAAACTGTTTTTT. Protein: CAISESKGQGAIEKLFF.